This TCR beta chain is drawn from a study of identical twins. Worth noting for this clonotype: Its antigen is as yet unknown.

TCRdb used MiXCR to reprocess the 5' RACE reads, holding one entry per CDR3 protein. The sample lists 750,000 to 950,000 distinct CDR3 sequences; 9% to 15% were seen once. Study-wide points: Possibly, invariant MAIT and iNKT cells partly confounded zero-insertion analyses.

Another study also made use of these data, one on yellow fever vaccine responses in identical twins.

The sequencing input was PBMCs. The source of this sequence is a young woman in good health.

CDR3: CASSPPTATSYGYTF. CDR3 DNA: TGTGCCAGCAGCCCCCCGACCGCAACCTCTTATGGCTACACCTTC. The genes are TRBV7-6 and TRBJ1-2, with D uncertain. Between the trimmed V and J ends, which lost 5 bases and 5 bases, there was a span of 18 bases. Per germline, CDR1 SGHVS and CDR2 FNYEAQ. The CDR3 sequence is 15 residues long.